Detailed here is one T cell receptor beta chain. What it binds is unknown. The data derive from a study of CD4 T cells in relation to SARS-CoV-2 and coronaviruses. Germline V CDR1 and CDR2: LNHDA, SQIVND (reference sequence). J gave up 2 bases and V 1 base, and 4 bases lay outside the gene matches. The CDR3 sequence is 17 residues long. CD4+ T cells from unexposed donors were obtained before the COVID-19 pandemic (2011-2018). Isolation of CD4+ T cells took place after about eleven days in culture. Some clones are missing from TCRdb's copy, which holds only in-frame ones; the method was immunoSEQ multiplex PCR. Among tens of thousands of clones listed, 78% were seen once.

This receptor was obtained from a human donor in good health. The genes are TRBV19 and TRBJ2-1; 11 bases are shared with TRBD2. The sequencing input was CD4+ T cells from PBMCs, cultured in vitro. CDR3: CASSIVLLAGAYNEQFF. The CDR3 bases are TGTGCCAGTAGTATAGTCTTACTAGCGGGGGCCTACAATGAGCAGTTCTTC. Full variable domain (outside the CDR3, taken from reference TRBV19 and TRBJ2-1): DGGITQSPKYLFRKEGQNVTLSCEQNLNHDAMYWYRQDPGQGLRLIYYSQIVNDFQKGDIAEGYSVSREKKESFPLTVTSAQKNPTAFYLCASSIVLLAGAYNEQFFGPGTRLTVL.